Below are 28 T cell receptor beta chains sequenced from a single sample in a study of blood T cell repertoires in COVID-19. Profiling relied on immunoSEQ multiplex PCR, and the TCRdb table lists in-frame clones only, not all of them. Among approximately 230,000 clones listed, approximately 84% were seen once. Sequencing was carried out using PBMCs or T cells enriched from blood (not recorded which). The receptors originated from a man aged 35-49 years who had recovered from COVID-19.

The CDR3 spells CASSLVIAGGNEQFF. Written as DNA, the CDR3 is TGCGCCAGCAGCTTGGTTATTGCGGGGGGGAATGAGCAGTTCTTC. The V call is TRBV5-1, the J call TRBJ2-1, with TRBD2 identical over 9 bases. V dropped 0 bases and J dropped 7; count of bases not matched to a gene: 5. The CDR3 runs to 15 residues. Germline assignment: CDR1 SGHRS and CDR2 YFSETQ.

The gene calls are TRBV27 and TRBJ2-2, with TRBD2 as a possible D gene (6 bases). Germline V gives CDR1 MNHEY, CDR2 SMNVEV (reference sequence). The CDR3 loop spans 15 amino acids. V shed 9 bases and J shed 0 bases, with 14 bases lying between them. CDR3 DNA: TGTGCCAGTACCTCCGGGACTTCGAACACCGGGGAGCTGTTTTTT. It yields the protein CASTSGTSNTGELFF.

In regard to this clone: Within the sample, other DNA sequences also encode this same CDR3. The chain links TRBV28 to TRBJ1-1, with D unresolved. This CDR3 region has 13 residues. Germline CDR1 and CDR2: MDHEN and SYDVKM. Deletions cut 4 bases from V and 1 base from J, with 7 bases between. The CDR3 nucleotides are TGTGCCAGCAGTTCTACAGCGAACACTGAAGCTTTCTTT. Translated: CASSSTANTEAFF.

The chain couples TRBV4-2 to TRBJ1-2, with TRBD1 as a possible D gene (5 bases). The V end was cut by 1 base, the J end by 4 bases, with 13 bases between. Germline CDR1 reads LGHNA; CDR2 reads YNFKEQ. The CDR3 is 15 residues long. The CDR3 spells CASSQAADRPYGYTF. The CDR3 DNA follows: TGTGCCAGCAGCCAAGCCGCCGACAGACCCTATGGCTACACCTTC.

The chain links TRBV15 to TRBJ2-2, with 13 bases that match TRBD2. With V trimmed by 1 base and J by 3 bases, 2 bases remained unmatched. The CDR3 contains 17 residues. CDR1 is LNHNV, CDR2 YYDKDF, per germline (reference sequence). The CDR3, as DNA: TGTGCCACCAGCAGAGGGACTAGCGGGAGACACACCGGGGAGCTGTTTTTT. Amino acid sequence: CATSRGTSGRHTGELFF.

V usage is TRBV7-6 and J usage is TRBJ2-3; possibly TRBD1 for D (6 bases). The V gene's germline CDR1 is SGHVS and CDR2 FNYEAQ. The CDR3 covers 16 residues. The V end was cut by 1 base, the J end by 6 bases, with 17 bases between. CDR3 sequence (DNA): TGTGCCAGCAGCTTAGGGGGGCTAGTTGGGGCGGATACGCAGTATTTT. This translates into CASSLGGLVGADTQYF.

J is TRBJ2-7 and V is TRBV11-3; a possible D gene is TRBD2 (6 bases). V lost 1 base and J 3 bases, leaving 13 bases between the germline ends. Germline CDR1 and CDR2: SGHNT and YENEEA. This CDR3 has 15 amino acids. The CDR3 DNA is TGTGCCAGCAGCTTAGGAGCCGGGGGTTACTACGAGCAGTACTTC. Translation: CASSLGAGGYYEQYF.

This rearrangement joins TRBV29-1 to TRBJ2-3, with D possibly TRBD2 on 5 matching bases. Looked up from germline, CDR1 is SQVTM and CDR2 is ANQGSEA. V lost 4 bases to trimming and J lost 2 bases, with 10 bases between them. The CDR3 is made up of 13 amino acids. This CDR3 reads CSVAGLNTDTQYF. The CDR3, as DNA: TGCAGCGTTGCGGGATTGAACACAGATACGCAGTATTTT.

The J gene is TRBJ1-3, the V gene TRBV28; 7 bases are a match to TRBD1. Germline V gene sequence: CDR1 MDHEN, CDR2 SYDVKM. The CDR3 totals 14 residues. The V segment lost 4 bases and the J segment 7 bases; nucleotides outside the gene matches: 7. The CDR3 reads CASSSSTQGNTIYF. The CDR3 DNA reads as TGTGCCAGCAGTTCCTCAACACAGGGGAACACCATATATTTT.

This chain connects TRBV5-1 to TRBJ1-1, with TRBD1 matching 8 bases. Germline V gives CDR1 SGHRS, CDR2 YFSETQ. CDR3 length: 13 residues. V was pared by 0 bases and J by 6 bases, with 1 base of the junction left unmatched. CDR3 loop: CASSLDRGAEAFF. The CDR3 nucleotides are TGCGCCAGCAGCTTGGACAGGGGGGCTGAAGCTTTCTTT.

The CDR3 reads CASSLVSSYEQYF. CDR3 DNA sequence: TGCGCCAGCAGCTTGGTCAGTTCCTACGAGCAGTACTTC. The rearrangement joins TRBV5-1 to TRBJ2-7; no clear D. V dropped 0 bases and J dropped 1 base, with 5 bases sitting between them. CDR1 and CDR2 from the germline V gene are SGHRS and YFSETQ. CDR3 length equals 13 residues.

The chain is built from TRBV28 and TRBJ1-4; weak D call: TRBD1 (6 bases). Germline-derived CDR1 and CDR2 are MDHEN and SYDVKM. The V end was cut by 2 bases, the J end by 8 bases, with 15 bases between. The CDR3 is made up of 15 amino acids. CDR3 bases: TGTGCCAGCAGTTTAAGGGGGGGCCTCGAGGAAAAACTGTTTTTT. Amino acids: CASSLRGGLEEKLFF.

The V and J genes are TRBV24-1 and TRBJ2-1; possibly TRBD2 for D (5 bases). The CDR3 length is 20 residues. V was clipped by 0 bases and J by 8 bases, with 28 bases between them. CDR1 is KGHDR, CDR2 SFDVKD, per germline. The CDR3 nucleotides are TGTGCCACCAGTGATTTGACCGGGGTGGGTGAGACCCCAGTGTTACATGAGCAGTTCTTC. Its protein is CATSDLTGVGETPVLHEQFF.

The CDR3 nucleotides read TGTGCCAGCAGCGGATATGGACAGGGGGCTGGAAACACCATATATTTT. The encoded protein is CASSGYGQGAGNTIYF. This chain links TRBV9 with TRBJ1-3; the match to TRBD1 covers 10 bases. V dropped 3 bases and J dropped 2; count of bases not matched to a gene: 5. Germline V gives CDR1 SGDLS, CDR2 YYNGEE. The CDR3 sequence is 16 residues long.

The chain links TRBV28 to TRBJ1-2, with D possibly TRBD1 on 5 matching bases. CDR3 length: 15 residues. Germline-derived CDR1 and CDR2 are MDHEN and SYDVKM. Between the trimmed V and J ends, which lost 6 bases and 2 bases, there was a span of 16 bases. CDR3 sequence (DNA): TGTGCCAGCAGCCTCCCCCGGGGGGGGAACTATGGCTACACCTTC. Its protein product is CASSLPRGGNYGYTF.

The genes are TRBV7-9 and TRBJ1-4, with unresolved D. CDR3 size: 13 residues. Trimming removed 1 base from V and 11 bases from J, with 11 bases in between. From germline, CDR1 is SEHNR and CDR2 FQNEAQ (reference sequence). The CDR3 DNA is TGTGCCAGCAGCTTAGAAACTGCGCCTAAACTGTTTTTT. It yields the protein CASSLETAPKLFF.

The CDR3 reads CASRGGAAFF. The DNA of the CDR3 is TGTGCCAGCCGTGGGGGCGCAGCTTTCTTT. This rearrangement joins TRBV5-8 to TRBJ1-1; the D gene is possibly TRBD1 (6 bases). The CDR3 is 10 residues long. CDR1 and CDR2 (germline): SGHTS, YDEGEE. Trimming left V 7 bases short and J 10 bases short, with 11 bases between.

Comment on this clone: The sample contains more than one DNA sequence encoding this CDR3. J is TRBJ2-7 and V is TRBV18; 14 bases are shared with TRBD2. V was pared by 2 bases and J by 4 bases, with 1 base of the junction left unmatched. CDR1 and CDR2 (germline): KGHSH, LQKENI. The CDR3 runs 15 residues. CDR3 loop: CASSPGTSGSYEQYF. The CDR3 DNA reads as TGTGCCAGCTCACCAGGGACTAGCGGGAGTTACGAGCAGTACTTC.

V and J are TRBV11-3 and TRBJ2-7, with TRBD1 as a possible D gene (6 bases). Germline lookup yields CDR1 SGHNT and CDR2 YENEEA. The CDR3 totals 16 residues. V was pared by 1 base and J by 3 bases, with 16 bases between. The CDR3: CASSLGSGDGHYEQYF. In DNA form, the CDR3 reads TGTGCCAGCAGCTTAGGTTCAGGGGACGGACACTACGAGCAGTACTTC.

This sequence joins TRBV6-1 and TRBJ1-2; TRBD1 aligns across 9 bases. Trimming cost V 2 bases and J 4 bases; bases outside gene matches: 11. There are 17 residues in the CDR3. From germline, CDR1 is MNHNS and CDR2 SASEGT. CDR3 in amino acids: CASSESGTGFASYGYTF. For the CDR3, the DNA is TGTGCCAGCAGTGAATCCGGGACAGGGTTTGCGAGCTATGGCTACACCTTC.

J is TRBJ1-6 and V is TRBV4-1; no clear D gene. CDR3 size: 13 residues. Germline V gene sequence: CDR1 MGHRA, CDR2 YSYEKL. Between the trimmed V and J ends, which lost 4 bases and 9 bases, there was a span of 10 bases. The CDR3 bases are TGCGCCAGCAGCCCCGTCGGTCTTTCACCCCTCCACTTT. It translates to CASSPVGLSPLHF.

This chain uses TRBV5-1 with TRBJ1-1; unclear D gene. Trimming stripped 0 bases from V and 1 base from J, with 10 bases between. CDR1 is SGHRS and CDR2 is YFSETQ in the germline V gene. This CDR3 region has 15 residues. The CDR3 DNA follows: TGCGCCAGCAGCTTGGCCTTGGGCCCGAACACTGAAGCTTTCTTT. Translated: CASSLALGPNTEAFF.

This clone came up a few times. A read error may account for a junction end that differs from germline. CDR3 nucleotides: TGTGCCAGCACCTCTCAGCCAGGACTAGGGCATTTT. This sequence encodes CASTSQPGLGHF. The V and J genes are TRBV28 and TRBJ2-3; 7 bases line up with TRBD2. Germline CDR1 MDHEN, CDR2 SYDVKM. This CDR3 contains 12 residues.

The chain employs TRBV11-2 and TRBJ1-4, with D perhaps matching TRBD1 (5 bases). CDR1 is SGHAT, CDR2 FQNNGV, per germline. Trimming cost V 2 bases and J 9 bases, with 13 bases left between them. This CDR3 comprises 14 residues. The CDR3 bases are TGTGCCAGCAGCTTAATTCGGCAGGGCCAAAAACTGTTTTTT. Protein product: CASSLIRQGQKLFF.

Turning to this clone: One end of the junction varies from germline; a read error may be responsible. V usage is TRBV10-2 and J usage is TRBJ1-1, with D maybe TRBD1 (6 bases). The V gene's germline CDR1 is WSHSY and CDR2 SAAADI. This CDR3 has 13 residues. The CDR3 nucleotides read TGCGCCAGATCGCGGGGGCCTCACACTAAAGCTTTCTTT. Translating gives CARSRGPHTKAFF.

J is TRBJ2-1 and V is TRBV18; the D is unclear. The CDR3 is 12 amino acids. Germline lookup yields CDR1 KGHSH and CDR2 LQKENI. The V and J ends lost 5 bases and 7 bases respectively, with 9 bases between them. CDR3 nucleotide sequence: TGTGCCAGCTCAAAAGATCGGAATGAGCAGTTCTTC. Translated: CASSKDRNEQFF. The full variable domain, with the rest looked up from reference TRBV18 and TRBJ2-1, is NAGVMQNPRHLVRRRGQEARLRCSPMKGHSHVYWYRQLPEEGLKFMVYLQKENIIDESGMPKERFSAEFPKEGPSILRIQQVVRGDSAAYFCASSKDRNEQFFGPGTRLTVL.

V and J are TRBV7-6 and TRBJ1-6; TRBD1 agrees at 7 bases. This CDR3 has 16 amino acids. Germline V gene sequence: CDR1 SGHVS, CDR2 FNYEAQ. With 2 bases clipped from V and 14 bases from J, the junction kept 15 bases outside the gene matches. Here the CDR3 DNA reads TGTGCCAGCAGCTTATACCGAGGACAGGTTCTCCAGTCCCTCCACTTT. It codes for CASSLYRGQVLQSLHF.

The chain is built from TRBV7-9 and TRBJ2-5; TRBD2 matches 7 bases. CDR1 SEHNR and CDR2 FQNEAQ come from the germline V gene (reference sequence). V shed 6 bases, J shed 5 bases, and the junction held 15 bases outside the gene matches. The CDR3 has 16 amino acids. The CDR3 DNA reads TGTGCCAGCAGTACTATCGAGGCGGGAGCGGACGAGACCCAGTACTTC. Translated, it gives CASSTIEAGADETQYF.